Only a few counts were recorded for the clone carrying this T cell receptor (beta chain). The antigen remains undetermined. Germline V gene sequence: CDR1 SGHRS, CDR2 YFSETQ. The CDR3 contains 15 residues. V lost 6 bases and J lost 3; bases outside the gene matches: 8. This entry comes from a study of CD8 T cells in ankylosing spondylitis. Study-level results: Reportedly, disease-linked clones are significantly enriched in ankylosing spondylitis patients' matched synovial fluid. Blood from ankylosing spondylitis patients appeared to carry a characteristic eight-variant TCR beta motif. Those disease-linked clones were CD8+; they were also relatively rare in peripheral blood. In the blood and synovial fluid of reactive arthritis, some motif variants had been previously reported.

A quantitative 5'-RACE method, one with molecular barcodes, was used to make TCR beta libraries. From the 5' RACE reads, TCRdb called clonotypes with MiXCR, one entry per CDR3 protein. Of approximately 550,000 distinct CDR3 sequences in the sample, roughly an eighth were seen once. Sequences were obtained from blood, either unsorted or a sorted T cell fraction (not recorded which). This chain links TRBV5-1 with TRBJ2-3, with TRBD2 matching 9 bases. The source of this sequence is a male donor with ankylosing spondylitis. CDR3 in amino acids: CASTVGSGSTDTQYF. CDR3 bases: TGCGCCAGCACCGTCGGTAGCGGGAGTACAGATACGCAGTATTTT.